Presented here are 23 T cell receptor beta chains from one specimen sequenced in a study of CD8+CD57+ T cells in acquired aplastic anemia. Patients chosen for sequencing had CD8+CD57+ cells that had expanded, as shown by flow cytometry. Genomic DNA acted as the template from which TCR beta VDJ combination and CDR3 sequence profiling were carried out. MiXCR, run by TCRdb on the reads, gives a single entry per CDR3 protein. The repertoire has roughly 150,000 distinct CDR3 sequences, roughly 48% of them found once; the top ten carry 2.5% to 3%. The material sequenced was sorted CD4+, CD8+, or CD8+CD57+ T cells (not recorded which) from PBMCs. The receptors were gathered from a human donor with aplastic anemia.

The CDR3: CASSEGGDSPLHF. The CDR3 nucleotides are TGTGCCAGCAGTGAAGGGGGCGATTCACCCCTCCACTTT. The genes are TRBV25-1 and TRBJ1-6; D is possibly TRBD1 (6 bases). Trimming left V 2 bases short and J 8 bases short, with 7 bases between. The germline V gene has CDR1 MGHDK and CDR2 SYGVNS. The CDR3 is 13 amino acids.

This clonotype has a count of ten or more. The chain recombines TRBV24-1 with TRBJ2-2, with unresolved D. Germline V CDR1 and CDR2: KGHDR, SFDVKD. The length of the CDR3 is 13 residues. Trimming removed 9 bases at V and 2 bases at J, with 9 bases between. The CDR3 sequence is CATSAGNTGELFF. The CDR3 DNA is TGTGCCACCTCCGCCGGAAACACCGGGGAGCTGTTTTTT.

The table lists this clonotype with a few counts. The V gene is TRBV9, the J gene TRBJ2-7, with TRBD1 matching over 10 bases. Germline V lookup: CDR1 SGDLS, CDR2 YYNGEE. Trimming removed 3 bases from V and 0 bases from J; junction bases left unmatched: 3. CDR3 size: 15 residues. CDR3 residues: CASSDRDRGSYEQYF. Here the CDR3 DNA reads TGTGCCAGCAGCGACAGGGACAGGGGCTCCTACGAGCAGTACTTC.

The chain recombines TRBV24-1 with TRBJ2-5; 11 positions match TRBD1. The CDR3 is 15 amino acids. V lost 5 bases and J lost 1; bases outside the gene matches: 2. CDR1 and CDR2 (germline): KGHDR, SFDVKD. CDR3 DNA: TGTGCCACCAGTGCCGGGACAGGGGGCCAAGAGACCCAGTACTTC. Protein sequence: CATSAGTGGQETQYF.

This clonotype was detected ten times or more. The chain combines TRBV12-3 or TRBV12-4 with TRBJ1-1; TRBD1 aligns across 9 bases. V dropped 6 bases and J dropped 1; count of bases not matched to a gene: 15. The CDR3 is 18 residues long. CDR3 in amino acids: CASRPEAGTGLRNTEAFF. CDR3 DNA: TGTGCCAGCAGACCAGAGGCCGGGACAGGGTTACGGAACACTGAAGCTTTCTTT.

The V and J genes are TRBV20-1 and TRBJ2-5; no reliable D call. The CDR3 covers 14 residues. Per the germline V gene, CDR1 is DFQATT and CDR2 is SNEGSKA (reference sequence). V was clipped by 0 bases and J by 3 bases, with 11 bases between them. The CDR3 loop reads CSARDPRIEETQYF. The CDR3 DNA reads TGCAGTGCTAGAGATCCCAGGATTGAAGAGACCCAGTACTTC.

This clonotype has at least ten counts. This rearrangement joins TRBV7-2 to TRBJ2-1, with D perhaps being TRBD1 or TRBD2 (5 bases each). This CDR3 contains 15 residues. With 5 bases removed from V and 6 bases from J, the gap between germline ends came to 17 bases. From germline, CDR1 is SGHTA and CDR2 FQGNSA. CDR3 DNA: TGTGCCAGCAGCCCAACCTCGGGGCTCCTCAATGAGCAGTTCTTC. This gives the protein CASSPTSGLLNEQFF.

The CDR3 nucleotides are TGTGCCACCAGTGATGCCGGGGCCAGGCAAGAGACCCAGTACTTC. This encodes CATSDAGARQETQYF. V usage is TRBV24-1 and J usage is TRBJ2-5, with D perhaps given as TRBD1 or TRBD2 (5 bases each). Germline values: CDR1 KGHDR, CDR2 SFDVKD. V was pared by 3 bases and J by 2 bases, with 12 bases between. CDR3 length: 15 amino acids.

J is TRBJ1-1 and V is TRBV2; D gene ambiguous. CDR1 and CDR2 (germline): SNHLY, FYNNEI. Trimming took 1 base from V and 1 from J, leaving 7 bases between them. The CDR3 extends over 14 amino acids. The CDR3 region is CASSEVLQNTEAFF. CDR3 in DNA: TGTGCCAGCAGTGAAGTTTTGCAGAACACTGAAGCTTTCTTT.

The rearrangement uses TRBV19 and TRBJ2-7, with 14 bases that match TRBD2. This CDR3 region has 13 residues. The germline V gene encodes CDR1 LNHDA and CDR2 SQIVND (reference sequence). CDR3 sequence: CGTSGGRAGEQYF. For the CDR3, the DNA is TGTGGGACTAGCGGGGGGCGGGCCGGCGAGCAGTACTTC.

This chain links TRBV7-3 with TRBJ2-5; 9 positions agree with TRBD1. The CDR3 has 15 amino acids. Losses at the gene ends were 5 bases for V and 3 bases for J; bases not matched to a gene: 7. Germline V lookup: CDR1 SGHTA, CDR2 FQGTGA. CDR3 in DNA: TGTGCCAGCAGCCCGACAGGGGGGCAAGAAGAGACCCAGTACTTC. Protein: CASSPTGGQEETQYF.

The V and J genes are TRBV25-1 and TRBJ2-5, with D perhaps being TRBD1 or TRBD2 (7 bases each). Trimming shortened V by 8 bases and J by 5 bases, and 18 bases separated the two germline ends. CDR1 is MGHDK, CDR2 SYGVNS, per germline. CDR3 length: 14 residues. This CDR3 is CASVPQGGWETQYF. The CDR3 DNA reads TGTGCCAGCGTTCCCCAGGGGGGGTGGGAGACCCAGTACTTC.

This clonotype was observed at least ten times. The J gene is TRBJ2-1, the V gene TRBV6-5; D is possibly TRBD2 (5 bases). CDR1 and CDR2 from the germline V gene are MNHEY and SVGAGI. V was trimmed by 3 bases and J by 11 bases, leaving 14 bases between them. The CDR3 length is 13 residues. CDR3 protein: CASSYRGRAQQFF. CDR3 nucleotide sequence: TGTGCCAGCAGTTATCGGGGTAGGGCTCAGCAGTTCTTC.

This clonotype turned up a few times. This chain joins TRBV7-2 and TRBJ2-5; no definite D call. Germline V lookup: CDR1 SGHTA, CDR2 FQGNSA. Trimming shortened V by 6 bases and J by 5 bases, and 7 bases separated the two germline ends. CDR3 length: 11 residues. CDR3 in DNA: TGTGCCAGCAGTCGTAGTGAGACCCAGTACTTC. It yields the protein CASSRSETQYF.

Many counts were recorded for this clonotype. The genes are TRBV4-1 and TRBJ2-3, with TRBD2 matching 12 bases. V lost 1 base and J lost 6; bases outside the gene matches: 2. Germline CDR1 and CDR2: MGHRA and YSYEKL. This CDR3 comprises 15 residues. CDR3 bases: TGCGCCAGCAGCCAAGGACTAGCGGGAGTTGATACGCAGTATTTT. It yields the protein CASSQGLAGVDTQYF.

This clonotype appeared many times. The chain has TRBV9 and TRBJ1-1, with a possible D match to TRBD1 (5 bases). Trimming pared 0 bases from V and 7 bases from J, leaving 25 bases between. CDR1 SGDLS and CDR2 YYNGEE come from the germline V gene. The CDR3 consists of 18 residues. CDR3 sequence (DNA): TGTGCCAGCAGCGTAGGCCTGTCGGGCAGGGCCACCTCGGATGAAGCTTTCTTT. Translation: CASSVGLSGRATSDEAFF.

This clonotype came up many times. The V and J genes are TRBV12-3 or TRBV12-4 and TRBJ2-7, with 9 bases matching TRBD1. The CDR3 is 14 amino acids. Trimming cost V 5 bases and J 6 bases; bases outside gene matches: 8. CDR3 loop: CASSAWDRVGEQYF. For the CDR3, the DNA is TGTGCCAGCAGTGCCTGGGACAGGGTAGGCGAGCAGTACTTC.

The chain has TRBV15 and TRBJ2-1, with D possibly being TRBD1 (6 bases). The CDR3 runs to 17 residues. V was clipped by 3 bases and J by 0 bases, with 15 bases between them. Germline V gene lookup returns CDR1 LNHNV and CDR2 YYDKDF (reference sequence). The CDR3 loop is CATSSGARGSSYNEQFF. CDR3 nucleotides: TGTGCCACCAGCAGTGGGGCGAGGGGGAGCTCCTACAATGAGCAGTTCTTC.

Notes on this clonotype: This may come from a read error, since a much larger clone is one base off. DNA for the CDR3: TGTGCCAGCAGCCAAGACCAGTGCGAGACAGGTAATGAAAAACTGCTTTTT. Encoded protein: CASSQDQCETGNEKLLF. The rearrangement uses TRBV14 and TRBJ1-4; D is possibly TRBD1 (6 bases). The CDR3 contains 17 residues. CDR1 and CDR2 (germline): SGHDN, FVKESK.

This chain joins TRBV15 and TRBJ1-1; D is ambiguous. CDR3 length equals 14 residues. Trimming removed 0 bases at V and 6 bases at J, with 11 bases between. Germline CDR1 and CDR2: LNHNV and YYDKDF (reference sequence). The chain's CDR3 is CATSRDLADPEAFF. Here the CDR3 DNA reads TGTGCCACCAGCAGAGATCTGGCAGACCCTGAAGCTTTCTTT. The variable domain in full, completed from reference TRBV15 and TRBJ1-1, reads DAMVIQNPRYQVTQFGKPVTLSCSQTLNHNVMYWYQQKSSQAPKLLFHYYDKDFNNEADTPDNFQSRRPNTSFCFLDIRSPGLGDTAMYLCATSRDLADPEAFFGQGTRLTVV.

The V call is TRBV7-2, the J call TRBJ1-2; TRBD1 agrees at 11 bases. There are 12 residues in the CDR3. J gave up 8 bases and V 5 bases, and 1 base lay outside the gene matches. Germline values: CDR1 SGHTA, CDR2 FQGNSA. CDR3 sequence: CASSRDRGGYTF. The CDR3 DNA is TGTGCCAGCAGCAGGGACAGGGGGGGCTACACCTTC.

The chain joins TRBV29-1 to TRBJ2-5; no clear D gene. The CDR3 extends over 13 amino acids. Germline assignment: CDR1 SQVTM and CDR2 ANQGSEA. V was trimmed by 1 base and J by 1 base, leaving 7 bases between them. The CDR3 loop reads CSVEGQLQETQYF. The CDR3 region has the DNA TGCAGCGTTGAAGGCCAGCTCCAAGAGACCCAGTACTTC. Full variable domain (outside the CDR3, taken from reference TRBV29-1 and TRBJ2-5): SAVISQKPSRDICQRGTSLTIQCQVDSQVTMMFWYRQQPGQSLTLIATANQGSEATYESGFVIDKFPISRPNLTFSTLTVSNMSPEDSSIYLCSVEGQLQETQYFGPGTRLLVL.

This clonotype was observed a handful of times. The rearrangement joins TRBV19 to TRBJ2-7; a weak D match, TRBD1 (6 bases). The ends were cut back, 1 base at V and 7 bases at J, with 14 bases in the middle. Germline CDR1 and CDR2: LNHDA and SQIVND (reference sequence). The CDR3 length is 14 residues. The CDR3 loop reads CASSIVDSRREQYF. As DNA, the CDR3 is TGTGCCAGTAGTATAGTGGACAGCCGGAGGGAGCAGTACTTC.